A single sample is the source of the 30 T cell receptor beta chains below, sequenced in a study of blood T cells in healthy people across ages. A sample-barcoded 5' primer and a J-beta primer mix were used in a second PCR of about 6 to 11 cycles. From the 5' RACE reads, TCRdb called clonotypes with MiXCR, one entry per CDR3 protein. The top ten hold 7.9% of the sample, which has about 1.5 million distinct CDR3 sequences, approximately 38% seen once. What was sequenced was blood. These receptors were obtained from a woman in her late teens or twenties in good health.

The chain carries TRBV5-8 and TRBJ2-1; 9 bases align to TRBD2. J was trimmed by 9 bases and V by 2 bases; bases with no gene match: 6. The V gene's germline CDR1 is SGHTS and CDR2 YDEGEE. The CDR3 spans 14 residues. This CDR3 reads CASSLAGGAGEQFF. The CDR3 DNA reads as TGTGCCAGCAGCTTAGCGGGAGGAGCGGGTGAGCAGTTCTTC.

The chain joins TRBV5-1 to TRBJ2-5; no reliable D call. From germline, CDR1 is SGHRS and CDR2 YFSETQ. This CDR3 is built from 17 residues. Trimming cost V 0 bases and J 7 bases, with 22 bases left between them. This CDR3 reads CASSLAPLPEALGTQYF. In DNA form, the CDR3 reads TGCGCCAGCAGCTTGGCGCCTCTCCCTGAAGCGCTGGGGACCCAGTACTTC.

J is TRBJ2-3 and V is TRBV3-1; D is ambiguous. This CDR3 contains 15 residues. Trimming left V 1 base short and J 0 bases short, with 8 bases between. Germline loops: CDR1 LGHDT, CDR2 YNNKEL (reference sequence). The CDR3, as DNA: TGTGCCAGCAGCCAAGGTGGGCCCAGCACAGATACGCAGTATTTT. As protein: CASSQGGPSTDTQYF.

The chain carries TRBV27 and TRBJ2-1, with 9 bases aligning to TRBD2. Per the germline V gene, CDR1 is MNHEY and CDR2 is SMNVEV (reference sequence). CDR3 length: 14 residues. V lost 11 bases to trimming and J lost 6 bases; unmatched junction nucleotides: 11. CDR3 protein: CAAGSAGGTNEQFF. The CDR3 DNA follows: TGTGCCGCCGGGTCGGCGGGAGGGACCAATGAGCAGTTCTTC.

The sample holds many counts of this clonotype. The V gene is TRBV29-1, the J gene TRBJ2-1, with 14 bases identical to TRBD2. V lost 6 bases, J lost 0 bases, and 10 bases stayed unmatched. Germline CDR1 reads SQVTM; CDR2 reads ANQGSEA. CDR3 length: 18 residues. The CDR3 DNA follows: TGCAGCGTCCTCGGGACTAGCGGGAGTACCAGCTCCTACAATGAGCAGTTCTTC. Its translation is CSVLGTSGSTSSYNEQFF.

Comment on this clonotype: The junction departs from the called germline gene at one end, perhaps through a read error. This sequence joins TRBV7-9 and TRBJ1-1; possible D gene TRBD1, 5 bases. CDR3 size: 13 residues. CDR1 is SEHNR and CDR2 is FQNEAQ in the germline V gene (reference sequence). The chain's CDR3 is CAGRTTVNTEAFF. The DNA of the CDR3 is TGTGCCGGCAGGACAACAGTGAACACTGAAGCTTTCTTT. Drawing the rest from reference TRBV7-9 and TRBJ1-1, the complete variable domain is DTGVSQNPRHKITKRGQNVTFRCDPISEHNRLYWYRQTLGQGPEFLTYFQNEAQLEKSRLLSDRFSAERPKGSFSTLEIQRTEQGDSAMYLCAGRTTVNTEAFFGQGTRLTVV.

In its sample, this clonotype was seen a few times. The chain links TRBV12-3 or TRBV12-4 to TRBJ2-1, with D perhaps TRBD2 (7 bases). Trimming removed 7 bases from V and 6 bases from J, with 22 bases in between. The CDR3 runs to 16 residues. The CDR3, as DNA: TGTGCCAGCATTCAAACGGCGGGGGCATTGGGCAATGAGCAGTTCTTC. It is translated as CASIQTAGALGNEQFF.

The chain uses TRBV5-1 and TRBJ2-4; maybe TRBD2 (6 bases). V lost 1 base and J 6 bases, leaving 11 bases between the germline ends. Germline V lookup: CDR1 SGHRS, CDR2 YFSETQ. The CDR3 is made up of 14 amino acids. DNA of the CDR3: TGCGCCAGCAGCTTGCTCGGGGGAGGAAACATTCAGTACTTC. It translates to CASSLLGGGNIQYF.

The chain joins TRBV20-1 to TRBJ1-2, with D unclear. V was cut by 3 bases and J by 3 bases, with 11 bases left in between. This CDR3 is 13 amino acids long. Germline CDR1 DFQATT, CDR2 SNEGSKA (reference sequence). CDR3 DNA sequence: TGCAGTGCTAGGATGATAGGCGACTATGGCTACACCTTC. Translation: CSARMIGDYGYTF.

The chain uses TRBV18 and TRBJ1-4; D is perhaps TRBD1 (6 bases). CDR3 length: 14 amino acids. Germline CDR1 and CDR2: KGHSH and LQKENI. V was cut by 3 bases and J by 4 bases, with 9 bases left in between. In DNA form, the CDR3 reads TGTGCCAGCTCACCGATGGACAGTAATGAAAAACTGTTTTTT. Protein product: CASSPMDSNEKLFF. Looking up the rest from reference TRBV18 and TRBJ1-4 gives the full variable domain: NAGVMQNPRHLVRRRGQEARLRCSPMKGHSHVYWYRQLPEEGLKFMVYLQKENIIDESGMPKERFSAEFPKEGPSILRIQQVVRGDSAAYFCASSPMDSNEKLFFGSGTQLSVL.

CDR3 residues: CSARDPGQDSYEQYF. CDR3 nucleotides: TGCAGTGCTAGAGACCCGGGACAGGACTCCTACGAGCAGTACTTC. The gene calls are TRBV20-1 and TRBJ2-7; TRBD1 agrees at 8 bases. Germline CDR1 DFQATT, CDR2 SNEGSKA (reference sequence). The CDR3 is 15 amino acids. Trimming took 0 bases from V and 0 from J; bases not matched to a gene: 4.

The chain joins TRBV7-9 to TRBJ1-1; tentative D call: TRBD1 (5 bases). The CDR3 covers 11 residues. Germline loops: CDR1 SEHNR, CDR2 FQNEAQ (reference sequence). V lost 7 bases and J lost 4, with 7 bases in between. The CDR3 spells CASIGGTEAFF. As DNA, the CDR3 is TGTGCCAGCATCGGGGGCACTGAAGCTTTCTTT.

This chain joins TRBV6-1 and TRBJ1-2; unclear D gene. This CDR3 has 12 residues. Germline V gene lookup returns CDR1 MNHNS and CDR2 SASEGT. V was shortened by 1 base and J by 6 bases, with 6 bases between the two germline ends. CDR3 DNA: TGTGCCAGCAGTGAAGGTGGAGATGGCTACACCTTC. The encoded protein is CASSEGGDGYTF.

This clonotype was detected only a few times. The CDR3 DNA reads as TGTGCCAGCAGCGTAGCTACGACTAGCGGGGACTACAATGAGCAGTACTTC. Translation: CASSVATTSGDYNEQYF. The genes are TRBV9 and TRBJ2-1, with 11 bases that match TRBD2. TRBJ2-7 explains the end of the DNA better; the J call may be wrong. Germline V gene sequence: CDR1 SGDLS, CDR2 YYNGEE. The CDR3 runs 17 residues.

This clonotype was observed a handful of times. The CDR3 DNA is TGCAGCGTTGAAGGAATCGGCGGGTCGGGGGAGCAGTACTTC. Its protein product is CSVEGIGGSGEQYF. V and J are TRBV29-1 and TRBJ2-5; tentatively, D is TRBD2 (6 bases). The V gene's germline CDR1 is SQVTM and CDR2 ANQGSEA. V lost 1 base to trimming and J lost 11 bases, with 20 bases between them. This CDR3 spans 14 amino acids.

This clonotype was seen a few times. The chain carries TRBV20-1 and TRBJ2-7; D is perhaps TRBD2 (6 bases). Germline assignment: CDR1 DFQATT and CDR2 SNEGSKA (reference sequence). Trimming shortened V by 4 bases and J by 6 bases, and 13 bases separated the two germline ends. This CDR3 has 12 amino acids. The CDR3 spells CSAKTSPREQYF. The CDR3 region has the DNA TGCAGTGCTAAGACTAGTCCCCGCGAGCAGTACTTC.

The chain is built from TRBV3-1 and TRBJ1-2; the match to TRBD1 covers 10 bases. The ends lost 3 bases at V and 8 bases at J; junction bases unmatched: 6. The CDR3 is made up of 14 amino acids. The germline V gene encodes CDR1 LGHDT and CDR2 YNNKEL (reference sequence). CDR3 in amino acids: CASSHDRGLGGYTF. DNA of the CDR3: TGTGCCAGCAGCCACGACAGGGGGCTGGGGGGCTACACCTTC.

The rearrangement uses TRBV7-8 and TRBJ2-3, with 10 bases lining up with TRBD1. Per germline, CDR1 SGHVS and CDR2 FQNEAQ. With V trimmed by 1 base and J by 1 base, 14 bases remained unmatched. This CDR3 has 20 residues. The CDR3, as DNA: TGTGCCAGCAGCTTAGGAACGGGGACAGGGGACCTTTTTGGCACAGATACGCAGTATTTT. Residues: CASSLGTGTGDLFGTDTQYF.

Notes on this clonotype: A much bigger clone sits one base away, suggesting this may be a read error. The chain is built from TRBV27 and TRBJ2-7; 11 nucleotides match TRBD2. There are 13 residues in the CDR3. V was clipped by 6 bases and J by 5 bases; unmatched bases: 3. In germline, CDR1 is MNHEY, CDR2 SMNVEV (reference sequence). CDR3 sequence: CASRGLAADEQYF. DNA for the CDR3: TGTGCCAGCAGGGGACTAGCGGCCGACGAGCAGTACTTC.

The chain has TRBV20-1 and TRBJ1-2, with D uncertain. Germline CDR1 and CDR2: DFQATT and SNEGSKA (reference sequence). Trimming pared 8 bases from V and 0 bases from J, leaving 4 bases between. This CDR3 is 10 amino acids long. CDR3 nucleotide sequence: TGCAGTTCCCCTAACTATGGCTACACCTTC. Its protein product is CSSPNYGYTF.

The CDR3 spells CASSQTGQGVGQPQHF. The DNA for the CDR3 is TGCGCCAGCAGCCAGACTGGACAGGGAGTCGGTCAGCCCCAGCATTTT. The J gene is TRBJ1-5, the V gene TRBV4-1; 8 bases are a match to TRBD1. Germline V gene sequence: CDR1 MGHRA, CDR2 YSYEKL. Unmatched junction bases numbered 10, after V lost 3 bases and J lost 6 bases. CDR3 length: 16 residues.

The rearrangement links TRBV7-9 to TRBJ1-1; tentative D call: TRBD1 (6 bases). V was trimmed by 4 bases and J by 5 bases, leaving 20 bases between them. Germline V lookup: CDR1 SEHNR, CDR2 FQNEAQ (reference sequence). CDR3 length: 16 residues. The CDR3 loop is CASSSPERGAYTEAFF. CDR3 DNA sequence: TGTGCCAGCAGCTCACCGGAGAGGGGGGCTTATACTGAAGCTTTCTTT.

In its sample, this clonotype was seen a few times. The rearrangement links TRBV2 to TRBJ1-2; no clear D. Germline V gene sequence: CDR1 SNHLY, CDR2 FYNNEI. The CDR3 is 14 amino acids. Trimming took 5 bases from V and 8 from J, leaving 18 bases between them. The CDR3 region has the DNA TGTGCCAGCAGTATTGAAGGCATTCAACGGGGCTACACCTTC. Translated, it gives CASSIEGIQRGYTF. The variable domain in full, completed from reference TRBV2 and TRBJ1-2, reads EPEVTQTPSHQVTQMGQEVILRCVPISNHLYFYWYRQILGQKVEFLVSFYNNEISEKSEIFDDQFSVERPDGSNFTLKIRSTKLEDSAMYFCASSIEGIQRGYTFGSGTRLTVV.

This clonotype came up a few times. The chain links TRBV14 to TRBJ2-1; possibly TRBD2 for D (6 bases). Germline V gene lookup returns CDR1 SGHDN and CDR2 FVKESK. The CDR3 covers 16 residues. Trimming took off 4 bases at V and 0 bases at J, with 13 bases between the two ends. The CDR3 sequence is CASSPAGTGSYNEQFF. CDR3 coding DNA: TGTGCCAGCAGCCCAGCCGGGACTGGCTCCTACAATGAGCAGTTCTTC. The full variable domain, its missing parts supplied by reference TRBV14 and TRBJ2-1, is EAGVTQFPSHSVIEKGQTVTLRCDPISGHDNLYWYRRVMGKEIKFLLHFVKESKQDESGMPNNRFLAERTGGTYSTLKVQPAELEDSGVYFCASSPAGTGSYNEQFFGPGTRLTVL.

The chain employs TRBV5-5 and TRBJ1-2; D unresolved. The germline V and J ends were trimmed by 3 bases and 0 bases, with 12 bases remaining between them. Germline V gene lookup returns CDR1 SGHKS and CDR2 YYEKEE (reference sequence). This CDR3 has 15 amino acids. The CDR3 nucleotides read TGTGCCAGCAGCTCGACGGTTGGAGCTAACTATGGCTACACCTTC. Translating it yields CASSSTVGANYGYTF.

The chain carries TRBV27 and TRBJ2-7; TRBD1 is a possible D gene (6 bases). Trimming took off 4 bases at V and 4 bases at J, with 17 bases between the two ends. The CDR3 contains 15 residues. From germline, CDR1 is MNHEY and CDR2 SMNVEV (reference sequence). This CDR3 is CASSSRGVLMYEQYF. CDR3 in DNA: TGTGCCAGCAGTTCCAGGGGCGTTCTTATGTACGAGCAGTACTTC.

This CDR3 reads CASSPTSGGASRSSYEQYF. DNA of the CDR3: TGTGCCAGCAGTCCCACGAGCGGGGGGGCGAGCAGGAGCTCCTACGAGCAGTACTTC. The chain joins TRBV27 to TRBJ2-7; TRBD2 matches 10 bases. The V gene end was trimmed by 5 bases and the J gene end by 0 bases; junction bases not matched to a gene: 16. The CDR3 has 19 residues. Germline CDR1 is MNHEY and CDR2 is SMNVEV (reference sequence).

J is TRBJ1-4 and V is TRBV4-1; the D is unclear. CDR3 length: 16 residues. Germline values: CDR1 MGHRA, CDR2 YSYEKL. Trimming left V 0 bases short and J 0 bases short, with 8 bases between. The CDR3 region has the DNA TGCGCCAGCAGCCAAGATCCGCAGCCAACTAATGAAAAACTGTTTTTT. Amino acid sequence: CASSQDPQPTNEKLFF.

In this sample, this clonotype turned up once. V usage is TRBV20-1 and J usage is TRBJ2-3; no firm D call. CDR3 length: 11 residues. Germline V gene sequence: CDR1 DFQATT, CDR2 SNEGSKA (reference sequence). The V end lost 8 bases, the J end lost 11 bases, and 17 bases lay between the germline ends. The CDR3 protein is CSPRNGRGQYF. CDR3 in DNA: TGCAGTCCCCGAAATGGTCGTGGGCAGTATTTT.

J is TRBJ2-7 and V is TRBV20-1; the D gene is possibly TRBD1 (6 bases). The germline V gene encodes CDR1 DFQATT and CDR2 SNEGSKA (reference sequence). V lost 2 bases to trimming and J lost 2 bases, with 10 bases between them. This CDR3 region has 13 residues. Here the CDR3 reads CSARRGQPYEQYF. CDR3 nucleotides: TGCAGTGCTAGACGAGGACAGCCCTACGAGCAGTACTTC.